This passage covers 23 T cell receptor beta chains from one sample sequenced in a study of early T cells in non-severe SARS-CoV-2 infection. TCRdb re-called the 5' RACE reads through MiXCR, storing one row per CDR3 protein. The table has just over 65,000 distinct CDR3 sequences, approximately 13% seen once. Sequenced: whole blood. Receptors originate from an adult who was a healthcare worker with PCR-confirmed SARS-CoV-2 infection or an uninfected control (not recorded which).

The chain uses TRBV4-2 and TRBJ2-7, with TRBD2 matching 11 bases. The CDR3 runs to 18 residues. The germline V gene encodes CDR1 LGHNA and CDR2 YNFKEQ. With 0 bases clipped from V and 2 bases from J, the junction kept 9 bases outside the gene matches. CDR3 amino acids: CASSQDHGLAGRPYEQYF. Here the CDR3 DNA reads TGTGCCAGCAGCCAAGATCACGGACTAGCGGGTCGACCCTACGAGCAGTACTTC.

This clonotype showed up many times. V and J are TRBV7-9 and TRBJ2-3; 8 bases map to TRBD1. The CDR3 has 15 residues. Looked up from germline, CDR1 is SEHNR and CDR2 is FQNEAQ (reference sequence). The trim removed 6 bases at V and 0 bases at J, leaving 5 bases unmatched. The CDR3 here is CASSRRQGSTDTQYF. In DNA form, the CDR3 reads TGTGCCAGCAGTCGAAGACAGGGGAGCACAGATACGCAGTATTTT.

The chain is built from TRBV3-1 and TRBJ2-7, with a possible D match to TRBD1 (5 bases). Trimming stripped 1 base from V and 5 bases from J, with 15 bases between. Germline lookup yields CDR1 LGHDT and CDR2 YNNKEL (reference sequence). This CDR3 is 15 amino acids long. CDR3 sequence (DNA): TGTGCCAGCAGCCAAGGCCAGGGCTTTTCGAACGAGCAGTACTTC. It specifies CASSQGQGFSNEQYF.

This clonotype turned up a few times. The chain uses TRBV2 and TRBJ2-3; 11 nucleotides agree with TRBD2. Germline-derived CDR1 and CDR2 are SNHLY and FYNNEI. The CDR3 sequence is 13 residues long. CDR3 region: CAHGTSGADTQYF. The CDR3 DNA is TGTGCTCACGGGACTAGCGGCGCAGATACGCAGTATTTT.

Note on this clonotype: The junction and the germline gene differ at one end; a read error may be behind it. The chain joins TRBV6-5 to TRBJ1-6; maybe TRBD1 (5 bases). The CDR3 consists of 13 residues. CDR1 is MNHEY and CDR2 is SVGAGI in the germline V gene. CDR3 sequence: CASRYYEGSPLHF. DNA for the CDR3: TGTGCCAGCAGATACTACGAGGGGTCACCCCTCCACTTT.

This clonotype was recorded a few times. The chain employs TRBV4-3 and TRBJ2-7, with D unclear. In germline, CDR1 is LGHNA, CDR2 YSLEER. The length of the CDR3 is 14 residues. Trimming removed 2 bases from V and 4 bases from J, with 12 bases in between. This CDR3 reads CASSQMVSLYEQYF. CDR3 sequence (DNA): TGCGCCAGCAGCCAAATGGTCAGCTTGTACGAGCAGTACTTC.

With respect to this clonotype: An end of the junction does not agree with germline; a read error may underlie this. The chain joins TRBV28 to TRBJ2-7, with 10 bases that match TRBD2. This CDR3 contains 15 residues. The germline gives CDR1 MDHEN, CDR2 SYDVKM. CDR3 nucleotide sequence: TGTGCCACCGAAGAGTCGGGACTAGCGAAGTACGGGCAGTACTTC. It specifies CATEESGLAKYGQYF. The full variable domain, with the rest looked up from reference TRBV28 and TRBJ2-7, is DVKVTQSSRYLVKRTGEKVFLECVQDMDHENMFWYRQDPGLGLRLIYFSYDVKMKEKGDIPEGYSVSREKKERFSLILESASTNQTSMYLCATEESGLAKYGQYFGPGTRLTVT.

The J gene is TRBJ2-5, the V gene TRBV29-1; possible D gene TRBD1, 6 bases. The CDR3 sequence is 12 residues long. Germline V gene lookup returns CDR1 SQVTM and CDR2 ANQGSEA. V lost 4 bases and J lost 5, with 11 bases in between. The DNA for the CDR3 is TGCAGCGTTGTTTGGGACACCGAGACCCAGTACTTC. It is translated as CSVVWDTETQYF.

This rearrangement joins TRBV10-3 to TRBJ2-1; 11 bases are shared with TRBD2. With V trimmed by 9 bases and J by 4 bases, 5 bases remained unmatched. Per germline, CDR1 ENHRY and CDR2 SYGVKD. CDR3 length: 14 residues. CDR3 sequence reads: CAMGGTSGYNEQFF. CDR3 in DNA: TGTGCCATGGGCGGGACTAGCGGATACAATGAGCAGTTCTTC.

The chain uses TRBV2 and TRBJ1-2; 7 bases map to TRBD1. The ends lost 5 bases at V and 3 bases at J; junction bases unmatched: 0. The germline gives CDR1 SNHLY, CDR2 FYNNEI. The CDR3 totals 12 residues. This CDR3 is CASSTGDYGYTF. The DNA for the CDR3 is TGTGCCAGCAGTACAGGGGACTATGGCTACACCTTC. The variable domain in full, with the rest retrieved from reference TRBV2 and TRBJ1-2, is EPEVTQTPSHQVTQMGQEVILRCVPISNHLYFYWYRQILGQKVEFLVSFYNNEISEKSEIFDDQFSVERPDGSNFTLKIRSTKLEDSAMYFCASSTGDYGYTFGSGTRLTVV.

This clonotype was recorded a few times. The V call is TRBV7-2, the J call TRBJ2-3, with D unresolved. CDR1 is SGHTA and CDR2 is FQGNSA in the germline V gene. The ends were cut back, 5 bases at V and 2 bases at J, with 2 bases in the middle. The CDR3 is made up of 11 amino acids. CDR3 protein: CASSITDTQYF. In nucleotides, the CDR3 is TGTGCCAGCAGCATCACAGATACGCAGTATTTT.

CDR3 sequence reads: CASSLQPGAEAFF. The CDR3 nucleotides read TGTGCCAGCAGCTTACAGCCGGGTGCCGAAGCTTTCTTT. The chain recombines TRBV7-2 with TRBJ1-1, with D unclear. Germline values: CDR1 SGHTA, CDR2 FQGNSA. CDR3 length: 13 residues. Trimming took 2 bases from V and 8 from J, leaving 12 bases between them.

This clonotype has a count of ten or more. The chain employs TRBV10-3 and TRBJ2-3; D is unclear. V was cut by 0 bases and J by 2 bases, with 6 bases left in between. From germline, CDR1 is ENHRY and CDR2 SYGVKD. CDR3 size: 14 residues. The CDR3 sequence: CAISESGSTDTQYF. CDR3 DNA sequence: TGTGCCATCAGTGAGTCAGGCTCCACAGATACGCAGTATTTT.

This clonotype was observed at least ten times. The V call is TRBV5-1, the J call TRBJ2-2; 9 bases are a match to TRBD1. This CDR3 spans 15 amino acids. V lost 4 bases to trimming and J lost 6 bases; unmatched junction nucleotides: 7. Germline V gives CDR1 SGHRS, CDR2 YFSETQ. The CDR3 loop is CASSNWDRESGELFF. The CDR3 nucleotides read TGCGCCAGCAGCAACTGGGACAGGGAATCCGGGGAGCTGTTTTTT.

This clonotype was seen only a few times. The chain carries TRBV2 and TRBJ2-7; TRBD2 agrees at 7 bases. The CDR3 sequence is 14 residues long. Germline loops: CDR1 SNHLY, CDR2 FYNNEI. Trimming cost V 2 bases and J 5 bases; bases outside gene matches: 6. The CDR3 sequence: CASSERGGRHEQYF. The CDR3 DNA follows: TGTGCCAGCAGTGAAAGGGGAGGGCGCCACGAGCAGTACTTC.

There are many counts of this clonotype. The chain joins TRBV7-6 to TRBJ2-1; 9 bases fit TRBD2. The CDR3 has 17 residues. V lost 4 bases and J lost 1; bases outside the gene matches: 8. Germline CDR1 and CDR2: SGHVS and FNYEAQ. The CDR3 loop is CASSSVASGDSYNEQFF. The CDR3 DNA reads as TGTGCCAGCAGCTCTGTCGCTAGCGGGGATTCCTACAATGAGCAGTTCTTC.

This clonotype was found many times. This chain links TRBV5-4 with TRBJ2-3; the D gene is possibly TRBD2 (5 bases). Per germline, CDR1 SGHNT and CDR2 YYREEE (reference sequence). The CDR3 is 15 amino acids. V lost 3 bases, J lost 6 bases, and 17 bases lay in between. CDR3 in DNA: TGTGCCAGCAGCTGGCGGCGGGCTCTGGGGGATACGCAGTATTTT. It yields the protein CASSWRRALGDTQYF. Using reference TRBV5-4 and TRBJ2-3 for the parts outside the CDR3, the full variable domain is ETGVTQSPTHLIKTRGQQVTLRCSSQSGHNTVSWYQQALGQGPQFIFQYYREEENGRGNFPPRFSGLQFPNYSSELNVNALELDDSALYLCASSWRRALGDTQYFGPGTRLTVL.

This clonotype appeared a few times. CDR3 loop: CASSFLGESGGAETQYF. The CDR3 bases are TGTGCCAGCAGTTTCCTAGGGGAATCGGGGGGAGCAGAGACCCAGTACTTC. This chain connects TRBV28 to TRBJ2-5, with TRBD2 matching over 7 bases. CDR1 and CDR2 from the germline V gene are MDHEN and SYDVKM. The ends lost 3 bases at V and 4 bases at J; junction bases unmatched: 14. This CDR3 is built from 17 residues.

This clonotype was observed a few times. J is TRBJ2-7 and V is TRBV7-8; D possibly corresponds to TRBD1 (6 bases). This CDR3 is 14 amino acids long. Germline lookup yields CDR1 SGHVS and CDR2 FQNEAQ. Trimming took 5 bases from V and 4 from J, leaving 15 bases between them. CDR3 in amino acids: CASSPLFDRYEQYF. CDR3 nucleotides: TGTGCCAGCAGCCCTCTCTTTGACAGGTACGAGCAGTACTTC.

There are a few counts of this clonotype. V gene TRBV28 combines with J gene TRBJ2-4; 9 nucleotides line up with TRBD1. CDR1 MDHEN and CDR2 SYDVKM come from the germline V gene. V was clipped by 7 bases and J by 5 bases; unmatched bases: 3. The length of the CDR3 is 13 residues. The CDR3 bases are TGTGCCAGCAAGCGGACAGGGGAAAACATTCAGTACTTC. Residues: CASKRTGENIQYF.

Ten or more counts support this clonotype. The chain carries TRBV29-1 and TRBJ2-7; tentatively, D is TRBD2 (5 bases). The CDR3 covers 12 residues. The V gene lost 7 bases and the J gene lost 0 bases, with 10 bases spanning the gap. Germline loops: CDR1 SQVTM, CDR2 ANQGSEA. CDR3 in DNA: TGCAGCGGGCTGGGGAGCTCCTACGAGCAGTACTTC. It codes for CSGLGSSYEQYF.

CDR3 DNA sequence: TGTGCCAGCAGCTCGCAATATGGACAGGGGAGAGGGGAGCTGTTTTTT. Residues: CASSSQYGQGRGELFF. The chain recombines TRBV5-4 with TRBJ2-2; TRBD1 aligns across 9 bases. The germline gives CDR1 SGHNT, CDR2 YYREEE (reference sequence). The J segment lost 8 bases and the V segment lost 3 bases, leaving 11 bases of the junction unmatched. The CDR3 contains 16 residues. The full variable domain, its missing parts supplied by reference TRBV5-4 and TRBJ2-2, is ETGVTQSPTHLIKTRGQQVTLRCSSQSGHNTVSWYQQALGQGPQFIFQYYREEENGRGNFPPRFSGLQFPNYSSELNVNALELDDSALYLCASSSQYGQGRGELFFGEGSRLTVL.

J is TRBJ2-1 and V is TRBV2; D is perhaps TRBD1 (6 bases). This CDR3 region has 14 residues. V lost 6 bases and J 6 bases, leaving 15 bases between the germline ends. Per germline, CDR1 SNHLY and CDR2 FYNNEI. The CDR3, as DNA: TGTGCCAGCAGAGTACAGGGTACAGTCAATGAGCAGTTCTTC. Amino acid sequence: CASRVQGTVNEQFF.